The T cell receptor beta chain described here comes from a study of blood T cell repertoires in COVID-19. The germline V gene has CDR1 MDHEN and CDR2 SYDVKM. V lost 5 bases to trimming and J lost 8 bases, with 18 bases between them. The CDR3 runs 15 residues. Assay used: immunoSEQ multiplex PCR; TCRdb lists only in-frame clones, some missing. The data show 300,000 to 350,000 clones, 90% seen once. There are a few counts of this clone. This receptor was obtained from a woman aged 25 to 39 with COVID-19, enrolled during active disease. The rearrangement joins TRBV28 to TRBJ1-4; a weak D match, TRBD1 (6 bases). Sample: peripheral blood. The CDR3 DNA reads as TGTGCCAGCAGTCCATCTTCACTCGGACAGGAAAAACTGTTTTTT. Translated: CASSPSSLGQEKLFF.